This T cell receptor (beta chain) was retrieved from a study of Graves' ophthalmopathy and Graves' hyperthyroidism (dated by TCRdb to the late 2010s). Some background on the complete study: Peripheral blood samples were taken at the time of initial diagnosis, before any treatment was given. TCR beta repertoire signatures were used to distinguish Graves' ophthalmopathy from Graves' hyperthyroidism and to predict progression to ophthalmopathy. In total, 135 blood samples were TCR-sequenced: 40 to 45 ophthalmopathy, roughly 77 hyperthyroidism and 17 hyperthyroidism-to-ophthalmopathy patients. To explore V-J signatures distinguishing ophthalmopathy from hyperthyroidism, a discovery set of around 100 patients (roughly 42 ophthalmopathy, about 57 stable hyperthyroidism) was enrolled. An independent validation cohort comprised some 18 hyperthyroidism patients and 15 to 17 patients who later progressed from hyperthyroidism to ophthalmopathy. T-cell repertoires of thyroid tissue and blood were compared in several hyperthyroidism patients. After sampling, hyperthyroidism patients received methimazole starting at 30 mg daily, and ophthalmopathy patients received high-dose intravenous methylprednisolone. For training and testing, the 100 patients in the discovery cohort were randomly divided in a 7:3 ratio. Overall study outcomes, separate from this receptor: In validation, the model predicted ophthalmopathy progression with 70.59% sensitivity and around 72% specificity; some 13 predicted patients were CT-confirmed with GO in a median of around 6 months. No statistical method was used to predetermine the sample size, and group allocation was not hidden from the investigators. Most of the expanded thyroid clonotypes with a frequency above 0.001 were also detected in blood, and it was suggested that the thyroid immune response may be reflected by blood repertoires. The 13-signature model separated ophthalmopathy from stable hyperthyroidism with 87.88% sensitivity and approximately 83% specificity in cross-validation, and 80%/75% in the test set.

Ophthalmopathy patients were characterized by moderately to severely active disease, a Clinical Activity Score of at least 3, a NOSPECS grade of at least 4, and a disease duration under 3 months. Patients with other autoimmune diseases, uncontrolled infections, pregnancy or lactation were excluded. Clinical symptoms, serum thyroxine, TRAb, thyroid ultrasound and orbital computed tomography formed the basis of the diagnosis. Using Ficoll-Paque density gradient centrifugation, PBMCs were isolated from less than 11 ml of fresh peripheral blood. Trizol reagent was used to extract the total RNA, and its quality was then checked on an Agilent 2100 Bioanalyzer. Trimming at the junction amounts to 3 bases on V and 6 bases on J, and the germline ends lie 12 bases apart. The CDR3 measures 14 amino acids from cysteine to phenylalanine. Left in the record is the CDR3 DNA by itself, 42 bases read in frame from the first base.

In the case of this clonotype: The antigen it recognizes is unknown. The sample holds no much larger clone one base away, and base qualities are not on file.

For repertoire sequencing, the TCR beta CDR3 regions were amplified from RNA transcripts. HTBI primers and the Qiagen OneStep RT-PCR kit were used in a first-round RT-PCR, which was followed by a second-round multiplex PCR, size selection and purification. The libraries underwent paired-end sequencing with 100 bp reads on an Illumina HiSeq2000. As for the authors' bioinformatics: SOAPnuke was used to process the reads, removing any read that contained adapters or uncalled bases, had a mean Phred below 15, or lacked an exact match to the constant primer or identifier. COPE v1.2.5 was used to merge high-quality paired reads. Each unique nucleotide sequence was defined as a clonotype, and clonotypes were aligned to IMGT TRB V, D and J references with MiTCR v1.1. Only V-J combinations with frequency above 0.0001 were analysed, covering more than 99% of repertoires. A TCR clonal expansion and chaos score per V-J combination was defined as the ratio of F50 clonal expansion to chaos observed in the TCRdist matrix. Welch's t-statistics and random forest were used to narrow the features down to 10 to 15 V-J combinations, which were then fed into a naive Bayes classifier. Thyroid-blood repertoire similarity was quantified with the Morisita-Horn index. TCRdb reworked the public reads: Q25 trimming with fastp, MiXCR clone assembly, productive beta chains retained. Here each entry gathers all rows of one CDR3 protein and keeps the most common genes and DNA. The authors' filters were not applied to this entry. Across this sample there are roughly 500,000 distinct CDR3 sequences, with under 15% seen only once. The ten largest make up about a tenth of the sample.

The receptor was isolated from a woman younger than 45 with Graves' ophthalmopathy. Donor details come from another sample of the same person, matched by shared clones. The sequencing input was blood. Here the chain combines TRBV12-3 or TRBV12-4 and TRBJ1-5; tentative D gene TRBD1, with 6 bases matching. The sequenced DNA is TGTGCCAGCAGTTTTGCAGGGGTGGGTCAGCCCCAGCATTTT. Translation gives CASSFAGVGQPQHF.